These 28 T cell receptor beta chains originate from one sample sequenced in a study of glioma-infiltrating T cells after dendritic cell vaccination. The method was immunoSEQ multiplex PCR; TCRdb's version includes in-frame clones alone and lacks a portion of them. The sample consists of tens of thousands of clones, around 86% of them appearing once. The sample's time point: after dendritic cell vaccination, including at tumor progression/relapse. Sequences were derived from blood, sampled after dendritic cell vaccination. Receptors originate from a human donor with glioblastoma.

The chain joins TRBV9 to TRBJ1-1, with D possibly matching TRBD1 (6 bases). Trimming removed 3 bases at V and 2 bases at J, with 11 bases between. CDR3 length: 14 amino acids. The germline V gene has CDR1 SGDLS and CDR2 YYNGEE. CDR3 amino acids: CASSAGTINTEAFF. The CDR3 coding sequence is TGTGCCAGCAGCGCCGGGACAATTAACACTGAAGCTTTCTTT.

The chain has TRBV11-3 and TRBJ1-1; unclear D gene. In germline, CDR1 is SGHNT, CDR2 YENEEA. CDR3 length: 13 amino acids. The V and J ends lost 0 bases and 1 base respectively, with 3 bases between them. The CDR3 DNA reads TGTGCCAGCAGCTTAGACCGGAACACTGAAGCTTTCTTT. Translated: CASSLDRNTEAFF.

The rearrangement uses TRBV7-8 and TRBJ2-1, with no clear D. Germline assignment: CDR1 SGHVS and CDR2 FQNEAQ. Trimming left V 2 bases short and J 4 bases short, with 6 bases between. The CDR3 spans 13 residues. This CDR3 reads CASSLKEYNEQFF. In DNA form, the CDR3 reads TGTGCCAGCAGCTTAAAGGAGTACAATGAGCAGTTCTTC. The variable domain in full, with the rest retrieved from reference TRBV7-8 and TRBJ2-1, is GAGVSQSPRYKVAKRGQDVALRCDPISGHVSLFWYQQALGQGPEFLTYFQNEAQLDKSGLPSDRFFAERPEGSVSTLKIQRTQQEDSAVYLCASSLKEYNEQFFGPGTRLTVL.

This chain connects TRBV6-1 to TRBJ1-3; D remains ambiguous. With 2 bases removed from V and 0 bases from J, the gap between germline ends came to 14 bases. The CDR3 consists of 17 residues. Germline values: CDR1 MNHNS, CDR2 SASEGT. CDR3 sequence: CASSETVQQSSGNTIYF. The CDR3, as DNA: TGTGCCAGCAGTGAAACCGTTCAACAAAGCTCTGGAAACACCATATATTTT.

The chain uses TRBV29-1 and TRBJ1-2; 7 nucleotides agree with TRBD1. This CDR3 has 14 amino acids. The trim removed 3 bases at V and 4 bases at J, leaving 8 bases unmatched. Germline V gene sequence: CDR1 SQVTM, CDR2 ANQGSEA. The chain's CDR3 is CSVETGWDVYGYTF. The CDR3 coding sequence is TGCAGCGTTGAGACAGGGTGGGACGTCTATGGCTACACCTTC.

With regard to this clone: The sample contains more than one DNA sequence encoding this CDR3. The chain joins TRBV9 to TRBJ2-7, with a weak D call TRBD1 (5 bases). CDR3 size: 14 residues. Germline V CDR1 and CDR2: SGDLS, YYNGEE. V lost 3 bases and J lost 4, with 14 bases in between. The chain's CDR3 is CASSATDRPYEQYF. In DNA, the CDR3 is TGTGCCAGCAGCGCAACCGACAGACCATACGAGCAGTACTTC.

Note on this clone: Other DNA sequences of this sample code for an identical CDR3. V and J are TRBV5-1 and TRBJ1-1; D may be TRBD1 (6 bases). Trimming took off 0 bases at V and 0 bases at J, with 6 bases between the two ends. This CDR3 is 14 amino acids long. Germline assignment: CDR1 SGHRS and CDR2 YFSETQ. Here the CDR3 DNA reads TGCGCCAGCAGCTTGGGGACAGTGAACACTGAAGCTTTCTTT. Amino acids: CASSLGTVNTEAFF.

This clone appeared a single time. This sequence joins TRBV2 and TRBJ1-6, with 7 bases matching TRBD1. Germline assignment: CDR1 SNHLY and CDR2 FYNNEI. V gave up 5 bases and J gave up 3 bases; unmatched junction bases: 7. The CDR3 covers 16 residues. CDR3 sequence: CASSPDRFLYNSPLHF. Written as DNA, the CDR3 is TGTGCCAGCAGTCCGGACAGGTTCCTCTATAATTCACCCCTCCACTTT.

The V gene is TRBV6-1, the J gene TRBJ1-2, with a weak D call TRBD1 (5 bases). CDR3 length equals 15 residues. V gave up 8 bases and J gave up 3 bases, with 19 bases separating them. The germline CDR1 and CDR2 sequences are MNHNS and SASEGT. The CDR3 loop reads CASGGKGLSYYGYTF. The CDR3, as DNA: TGTGCCAGCGGGGGGAAGGGGCTTTCTTACTATGGCTACACCTTC.

V and J are TRBV6-1 and TRBJ1-1, with TRBD1 as a possible D gene (6 bases). Germline CDR1 is MNHNS and CDR2 is SASEGT. V was shortened by 6 bases and J by 9 bases, with 17 bases between the two germline ends. The CDR3 extends over 13 amino acids. The CDR3 DNA is TGTGCCAGCAGCGAGGGGACATTCTCCCAAGCTTTCTTT. It is translated as CASSEGTFSQAFF.

CDR3 loop: CASSTTGYTPLHF. CDR3 nucleotide sequence: TGTGCCAGTAGTACAACAGGATATACACCCCTCCACTTT. The gene calls are TRBV19 and TRBJ1-6; TRBD1 is a possible D gene (5 bases). V lost 4 bases and J lost 11, with 12 bases in between. Germline V gives CDR1 LNHDA, CDR2 SQIVND (reference sequence). The CDR3 covers 13 residues.

The J gene is TRBJ1-1, the V gene TRBV19; 9 nucleotides line up with TRBD1. Looked up from germline, CDR1 is LNHDA and CDR2 is SQIVND (reference sequence). This CDR3 has 14 residues. Trimming took 4 bases from V and 6 from J; bases not matched to a gene: 6. The CDR3 here is CASSSRDRVAEAFF. DNA of the CDR3: TGTGCCAGTAGTAGCCGGGACAGGGTAGCTGAAGCTTTCTTT.

The rearrangement joins TRBV5-1 to TRBJ1-2; 7 bases are shared with TRBD1. Germline V gives CDR1 SGHRS, CDR2 YFSETQ. The junction had 7 bases not matched to a gene; V was cut back by 4 bases and J by 7 bases. The CDR3 is 13 residues long. CDR3 bases: TGCGCCAGCAGCCTTCGACAGGGTGTTGGCTACACCTTC. Translating gives CASSLRQGVGYTF.

The gene calls are TRBV9 and TRBJ2-5; TRBD1 matches at 7 bases. Germline V gene data show CDR1 as SGDLS and CDR2 as YYNGEE. With 0 bases clipped from V and 2 bases from J, the junction kept 1 base outside the gene matches. The length of the CDR3 is 14 residues. CDR3 coding DNA: TGTGCCAGCAGCGTAGGACAGGGACAAGAGACCCAGTACTTC. As protein: CASSVGQGQETQYF.

The rearrangement uses TRBV12-5 and TRBJ2-3; 7 bases line up with TRBD1. Per germline, CDR1 LGHNT and CDR2 FRNRAP. V was pared by 6 bases and J by 6 bases, with 3 bases of the junction left unmatched. The CDR3 is made up of 12 amino acids. The CDR3 DNA reads TGTGCTAGTGGAACAGGGGCGGATACGCAGTATTTT. As protein: CASGTGADTQYF.

The gene calls are TRBV7-8 and TRBJ1-4; D is unresolved. This CDR3 comprises 16 residues. Trimming took 5 bases from V and 8 from J, leaving 21 bases between them. Germline V gene data show CDR1 as SGHVS and CDR2 as FQNEAQ. CDR3 loop: CASSTKRWRVQEKLFF. For the CDR3, the DNA is TGTGCCAGCAGCACTAAGAGGTGGAGGGTCCAGGAAAAACTGTTTTTT.

This clone showed up just once. V gene TRBV6-1 combines with J gene TRBJ2-7, with a possible D match to TRBD2 (5 bases). Trimming took off 6 bases at V and 4 bases at J, with 19 bases between the two ends. This CDR3 has 15 residues. CDR1 and CDR2 from the germline V gene are MNHNS and SASEGT. CDR3 sequence reads: CASRLSVTAEYEQYF. The CDR3 nucleotides are TGTGCCAGCAGGCTTAGCGTGACGGCCGAGTACGAGCAGTACTTC.

This chain uses TRBV29-1 with TRBJ1-2; no reliable D call. The CDR3 has 11 amino acids. Between the trimmed V and J ends, which lost 6 bases and 8 bases, there was a span of 13 bases. The V gene's germline CDR1 is SQVTM and CDR2 ANQGSEA. The CDR3 DNA reads as TGCAGCGTAGCCTCAGGAGGGGGCTACACCTTC. Amino acids: CSVASGGGYTF.

This chain uses TRBV4-1 with TRBJ1-2, with unresolved D. The germline V gene encodes CDR1 MGHRA and CDR2 YSYEKL. Trimming took 4 bases from V and 8 from J, leaving 14 bases between them. The CDR3 runs to 13 residues. The CDR3 loop is CASSPVATRGYTF. The CDR3 region has the DNA TGCGCCAGCAGCCCGGTAGCAACTAGGGGCTACACCTTC.

This chain connects TRBV30 to TRBJ2-7; possibly TRBD1 for D (6 bases). Trimming removed 2 bases at V and 5 bases at J, with 19 bases between. Germline V gene lookup returns CDR1 GTSNPN and CDR2 SVGIG (reference sequence). The CDR3 runs to 15 residues. The DNA for the CDR3 is TGTGCCTGGAGTCAACCGGACAGAGTAAATGACGAGCAGTACTTC. Amino acids: CAWSQPDRVNDEQYF.

This chain links TRBV7-2 with TRBJ1-2, with unresolved D. The V end lost 5 bases, the J end lost 8 bases, and 21 bases lay between the germline ends. CDR1 is SGHTA and CDR2 is FQGNSA in the germline V gene. This CDR3 is built from 15 residues. CDR3 amino acids: CASSPSPVPGMGYTF. The CDR3 DNA reads TGTGCCAGCAGCCCGAGTCCTGTTCCCGGTATGGGCTACACCTTC.

This clone was counted only a few times. Other DNA sequences from this sample encode an identical CDR3 as well. The chain joins TRBV2 to TRBJ1-2; D is uncertain. With 5 bases removed from V and 4 bases from J, the gap between germline ends came to 5 bases. The CDR3 length is 11 residues. Per germline, CDR1 SNHLY and CDR2 FYNNEI. The CDR3 loop reads CASSSLYGYTF. Written as DNA, the CDR3 is TGTGCCAGCAGTTCCCTCTATGGCTACACCTTC.

This sequence joins TRBV2 and TRBJ2-7, with 11 bases matching TRBD2. J was trimmed by 6 bases and V by 5 bases; bases with no gene match: 9. The CDR3 covers 15 residues. In germline, CDR1 is SNHLY, CDR2 FYNNEI. DNA for the CDR3: TGTGCCAGCAGTTCTAGCGGGGGGCGGCAGGGCGAGCAGTACTTC. Its protein product is CASSSSGGRQGEQYF.

As regards this clone: A read error may produce the germline difference seen at one junction end. The chain links TRBV6-5 to TRBJ1-1; a weak D match, TRBD1 (6 bases). Germline V CDR1 and CDR2: MNHEY, SVGAGI. The CDR3 runs 13 residues. This chain's CDR3 is CASSQTGASFLGF. The CDR3 DNA is TGTGCCAGCAGCCAGACAGGAGCGTCTTTCTTGGGCTTT.

The chain is built from TRBV25-1 and TRBJ1-2; perhaps TRBD1 as D (5 bases). This CDR3 has 16 amino acids. The V end lost 0 bases, the J end lost 0 bases, and 11 bases lay between the germline ends. Per germline, CDR1 MGHDK and CDR2 SYGVNS. CDR3 nucleotide sequence: TGTGCCAGCAGTGAATACGGGGGTTCTTCTAACTATGGCTACACCTTC. Amino acids: CASSEYGGSSNYGYTF.

The rearrangement uses TRBV2 and TRBJ1-1; a weak D match, TRBD1 (6 bases). Trimming cost V 8 bases and J 8 bases, with 21 bases left between them. This CDR3 has 14 residues. Germline CDR1 SNHLY, CDR2 FYNNEI. This CDR3 reads CASEVSQGLAEAFF. The CDR3 nucleotides read TGTGCCAGCGAAGTAAGTCAGGGGCTAGCCGAAGCTTTCTTT.

The chain combines TRBV7-3 with TRBJ2-2, with TRBD1 matching over 7 bases. CDR1 SGHTA and CDR2 FQGTGA come from the germline V gene. Trimming took 2 bases from V and 4 from J; bases not matched to a gene: 4. This CDR3 contains 15 residues. CDR3 sequence: CASSLLGQVTGELFF. In DNA, the CDR3 is TGTGCCAGCAGCTTACTAGGACAGGTCACCGGGGAGCTGTTTTTT.

This chain joins TRBV7-9 and TRBJ2-7, with D tentatively TRBD1 (6 bases). V lost 4 bases, J lost 5 bases, and 21 bases lay in between. The CDR3 spans 16 residues. Germline V gene lookup returns CDR1 SEHNR and CDR2 FQNEAQ (reference sequence). The CDR3 region is CASSSPTTTGNHEQYF. The CDR3 DNA is TGTGCCAGCAGCTCACCCACAACCACAGGGAACCACGAGCAGTACTTC.